The rows below give T cell receptor beta chains drawn from one sample of a study of T-cell memory formation after mild COVID-19. TCRdb independently ran MiXCR on the 5' RACE reads; one entry per CDR3 protein. The profile shows some 440,000 distinct CDR3 sequences, around a quarter of them singletons. The sample taken for sequencing was PBMCs or a T cell subset sorted from them (not recorded which). All receptors derive from an adult woman who had mild COVID-19 (a few samples of this study predate the infection). Cell type and time point are not known. CDR3s include the opening cysteine and the closing phenylalanine or tryptophan. The order of the fields is D gene, J gene, V gene, clone size, CDR3 protein, CDR3 DNA. A D gene is named only where the DNA matches it firmly. Clone size is stated in some rows and not others, as once, few, many or a class when expanded.

. TRBJ2-7 TRBV7-6 few CASSLGQPGFGGYEQYF TGTGCCAGCAGCTTAGGTCAGCCCGGGTTCGGAGGGTACGAGCAGTACTTC
. TRBJ1-2 TRBV19 few CASSPIDNGYTF TGTGCCAGTAGCCCTATTGATAATGGCTACACCTTC
. TRBJ1-1 TRBV7-3 few CASSEGSNTEAFF TGTGCCTCTTCAGAGGGGTCGAACACTGAAGCTTTCTTT
TRBD1 TRBJ2-1 TRBV12-3/TRBV12-4 few CASSLMQGAYNEQFF TGTGCCAGCAGTTTAATGCAGGGGGCCTACAATGAGCAGTTCTTC
. TRBJ2-2 TRBV7-3 . CASSQSLTGELFF TGTGCCAGCAGCCAATCGCTCACCGGGGAGCTGTTTTTT
TRBD1 TRBJ2-1 TRBV18 . CASSPRDRGPREGYNEQFF TGTGCCAGCTCACCACGAGACAGGGGGCCGCGAGAGGGATACAATGAGCAGTTCTTC
. TRBJ1-2 TRBV10-2 . CASSGREFYGYTF TGCGCCAGCAGTGGGAGGGAATTCTATGGCTACACCTTC
. TRBJ2-5 TRBV28 . CASYKQETQYF TGTGCCAGCTATAAACAAGAGACCCAGTACTTC
TRBD1 TRBJ1-1 TRBV2 few CASSFLGQVQNTEAFF TGTGCCAGCAGTTTCCTGGGACAGGTCCAGAACACTGAAGCTTTCTTT
TRBD1 TRBJ1-1 TRBV29-1 . CSAVSQGAGAFF TGCAGCGCTGTATCACAGGGGGCCGGAGCTTTCTTT
. TRBJ1-2 TRBV27 . CASSQDSYGYTF TGTGCCAGCAGTCAAGACAGCTATGGCTACACCTTC
. TRBJ2-1 TRBV7-9 many CASSLGTYNEQFF TGTGCCAGCAGCTTGGGGACCTACAATGAGCAGTTCTTC
. TRBJ1-4 TRBV3-1 few CASSQYRATNEKLFF TGTGCCAGCAGCCAATACAGGGCAACTAATGAAAAACTGTTTTTT
. TRBJ2-3 TRBV3-1 . CASSQDVGGAWGTDTQYF TGTGCCAGCAGCCAAGACGTTGGGGGGGCCTGGGGAACAGATACGCAGTATTTT
TRBD1 TRBJ2-7 TRBV4-3 . CASSQGRTGHYEQYF TGCGCCAGCAGCCAAGGAAGGACAGGGCACTACGAGCAGTACTTC
TRBD1 TRBJ2-1 TRBV7-7 . CASSQGLGNRGDEQFF TGTGCTAGCAGCCAAGGCCTAGGGAACAGGGGCGATGAGCAGTTCTTC
TRBD2 TRBJ2-3 TRBV29-1 few CSAGRCGRADLYTDTQYF TGCAGCGCCGGGAGGTGCGGGAGGGCCGACTTATACACAGATACGCAGTATTTT
. TRBJ1-2 TRBV5-5 . CASSLNPQSGGYTF TGTGCCAGCAGCTTGAATCCACAGTCTGGTGGCTACACCTTC
TRBD1 TRBJ2-7 TRBV5-1 few CASSSGQGASRVYEQYF TGCGCCAGCAGCTCGGGACAGGGGGCGAGTCGAGTCTACGAGCAGTACTTC
TRBD1 TRBJ1-5 TRBV30 . CAWTGRGGSQPQHF TGTGCCTGGACCGGTCGAGGGGGCTCTCAGCCCCAGCATTTT
TRBD2 TRBJ2-3 TRBV10-3 . CATTRLAPSTDTQYF TGTGCCACCACCCGACTAGCGCCTAGCACAGATACGCAGTATTTT
TRBD2 TRBJ2-7 TRBV12-3/TRBV12-4 . CASSSTSVGSYEQYF TGTGCCAGCAGTTCGACTAGCGTTGGCTCCTACGAGCAGTACTTC
TRBD1 TRBJ2-2 TRBV7-2 . CASSPSWDRGTGELFF TGTGCCAGCAGCCCGTCATGGGACAGGGGTACCGGGGAGCTGTTTTTT
. TRBJ1-4 TRBV14 . CASSQRQINEKLFF TGTGCCAGCAGCCAACGGCAGATTAATGAAAAACTGTTTTTT
. TRBJ2-2 TRBV5-1 . CASSPMTGDTGELFF TGCGCCAGCAGCCCCATGACGGGGGACACCGGGGAGCTGTTTTTT
. TRBJ2-7 TRBV7-8 . CASSSLPGLSTSWEQYF TGTGCCAGCAGCTCATTACCGGGACTCTCAACTTCCTGGGAGCAGTACTTC
. TRBJ2-7 TRBV11-3 . CASSVVASEAYEQYF TGTGCCAGCAGCGTAGTGGCTAGCGAGGCCTACGAGCAGTACTTC